This is a list of T cell receptor beta chains from one sample in a study of neoadjuvant anti-PD-1 for oral cavity cancer. The table came from immunoSEQ multiplex PCR; TCRdb's copy has only in-frame clones and leaves some out. The sample includes about 13,000 clones, around 75% seen only once; the top ten take approximately 3%. Here the sequenced sample was PBMCs, taken before nivolumab (anti-PD-1) treatment. The receptor set was obtained from a person aged 35 to 85 with oral cavity squamous cell carcinoma. Both conserved end residues are part of each CDR3. The D gene is left open where the match is weak. Size values are once, few and many counts, or a class for expanded clones, and some rows have none.

J: TRBJ1-2; D: TRBD1; V: TRBV2; size: few; DNA: TGTGCCAGCAGCGCATCAAACAGCGGGACAGCCTATGGCTACACCTTC; CDR3: CASSASNSGTAYGYTF
J: TRBJ1-2; D: TRBD1; V: TRBV7-8; size: few; DNA: TGTGCCAGCAGCTTAGAACCGGGGACAGCCTATGGCTACACCTTC; CDR3: CASSLEPGTAYGYTF
J: TRBJ1-5; D: .; V: TRBV29-1; size: .; DNA: TGCAGCGTTGAAGCGGACGGGCTTCGACAGCCCCAGCATTTT; CDR3: CSVEADGLRQPQHF
J: TRBJ2-5; D: TRBD2; V: TRBV29-1; size: .; DNA: TGCAGCGTTGATTCGGCGGGGGGCCCCCTGGCCCAGTACTTC; CDR3: CSVDSAGGPLAQYF
J: TRBJ1-1; D: .; V: TRBV5-6; size: few; DNA: TGTGCCAGCAGCTTGGTAACTGAAGCTTTCTTT; CDR3: CASSLVTEAFF
J: TRBJ2-6; D: .; V: TRBV25-1; size: .; DNA: TGTGCCAGCACCGAACGTCAGAGCTCTGGGGCCAACGTCCTGACTTTC; CDR3: CASTERQSSGANVLTF
J: TRBJ1-2; D: .; V: TRBV28; size: .; DNA: TGTGCCAGCAGTTTAAGAAACTATGGCTACACCTTC; CDR3: CASSLRNYGYTF
J: TRBJ2-7; D: TRBD2; V: TRBV5-1; size: .; DNA: TGCGCCAGCAGCTTGGAGGGGCTAGCGGGGGTTGAGCAGTACTTC; CDR3: CASSLEGLAGVEQYF
J: TRBJ2-3; D: TRBD2; V: TRBV2; size: .; DNA: TGTGCCAGCAGTGAAGGTGGACTAGCCACAGATACGCAGTATTTT; CDR3: CASSEGGLATDTQYF
J: TRBJ2-2; D: .; V: TRBV7-9; size: .; DNA: TGTGCCAGCAGCTTAGCCAGGGACGGCACCGGGGAGCTGTTTTTT; CDR3: CASSLARDGTGELFF
J: TRBJ2-1; D: .; V: TRBV11-2; size: .; DNA: TGTGCCAGCAGCTTAGGACGATTTACTAGGGCGGGAATGTACAATGAGCAGTTCTTC; CDR3: CASSLGRFTRAGMYNEQFF
J: TRBJ1-4; D: .; V: TRBV27; size: .; DNA: TGTGCCAGCAGTTCCTTTCTCAGGGCCCATAATGAAAAACTGTTTTTT; CDR3: CASSSFLRAHNEKLFF
J: TRBJ1-2; D: .; V: TRBV2; size: few; DNA: TGTGCCAGCAGAGGGCCGGGACATCCTCTCACCTTC; CDR3: CASRGPGHPLTF
J: TRBJ1-1; D: .; V: TRBV10-3; size: .; DNA: TGTGCCATCCAGCGGGGGAAGGGTGAAGCTTTCTTT; CDR3: CAIQRGKGEAFF
J: TRBJ2-5; D: TRBD2; V: TRBV13; size: .; DNA: TGTGCCAGCAGCTTAGCAGCGGGAGTACAAGAGACCCAGTACTTC; CDR3: CASSLAAGVQETQYF
J: TRBJ2-7; D: .; V: TRBV6-6; size: few; DNA: TGTGCCAGCAGTTTAGAGGGGGGCGGCTCCTACGAGCAGTACTTC; CDR3: CASSLEGGGSYEQYF
J: TRBJ1-5; D: .; V: TRBV30; size: .; DNA: TGTGCCTGGAGTGTCCAAGCGAATCAGCCCCAGCATTTT; CDR3: CAWSVQANQPQHF
J: TRBJ2-3; D: .; V: TRBV6-1; size: .; DNA: TGTGCCAGCAGTTGGGGGGGCGGAGATACGCAGTATTTT; CDR3: CASSWGGGDTQYF
J: TRBJ2-3; D: .; V: TRBV2; size: .; DNA: TGTGCCAGCGGTGCGGGTGGGCCAGGTAGCACAGATACGCAGTATTTT; CDR3: CASGAGGPGSTDTQYF
J: TRBJ2-2; D: TRBD2; V: TRBV7-8; size: .; DNA: TGTGCCAGCACCCCCCTCCGACTAGCGGGTGGCACCGGGGAGCTGTTTTTT; CDR3: CASTPLRLAGGTGELFF
J: TRBJ2-7; D: .; V: TRBV5-1; size: .; DNA: TGCGCCAGCAGCTCCAAAGGCGGGGCCAGCTCCTACGAGCAGTACTTC; CDR3: CASSSKGGASSYEQYF
J: TRBJ2-3; D: .; V: TRBV6-5; size: .; DNA: TGTGCCAGCAGTTACTCCCTAGCAGTTACAGATACGCAGTATTTT; CDR3: CASSYSLAVTDTQYF
J: TRBJ2-7; D: .; V: TRBV20-1; size: .; DNA: TGCAGTGGCCGCTTGGGCTACGAGCAGTACTTC; CDR3: CSGRLGYEQYF
J: TRBJ2-1; D: .; V: TRBV27; size: .; DNA: TGTGCCAGCAGTTTAAGCCCGCAGGGGAATGAGCAGTTCTTC; CDR3: CASSLSPQGNEQFF
J: TRBJ2-7; D: TRBD1; V: TRBV4-1; size: .; DNA: TGCGCCAGCAGCCTCGAAGGGACAGGGATCAGGGAGCAGTACTTC; CDR3: CASSLEGTGIREQYF
J: TRBJ2-2; D: TRBD1; V: TRBV18; size: .; DNA: TGTGCCAGCTCACGGCAGGGGGCCCACACCGGGGAGCTGTTTTTT; CDR3: CASSRQGAHTGELFF
J: TRBJ1-1; D: .; V: TRBV6-1; size: .; DNA: TGTGCCAGCAGTGAGCCCTCCGCCAGCAACACTGAAGCTTTCTTT; CDR3: CASSEPSASNTEAFF
J: TRBJ2-1; D: TRBD2; V: TRBV5-1; size: .; DNA: TGCGCCAGCACGCGAGCGGGAGGCTCCTACAATGAGCAGTTCTTC; CDR3: CASTRAGGSYNEQFF
J: TRBJ2-1; D: .; V: TRBV5-4; size: .; DNA: TGTGCCAGCAGCCCACCTTTCAGAACCCAGCAGTTCTTC; CDR3: CASSPPFRTQQFF
J: TRBJ1-2; D: .; V: TRBV28; size: .; DNA: TGTGCCAGCAGAACTAACCCACCGAATTTTTATGGCTACACCTTC; CDR3: CASRTNPPNFYGYTF
J: TRBJ2-6; D: .; V: TRBV5-1; size: .; DNA: TGCGCCAGCAGCTTGTGGGGAACAGGCTCTGGGGCCAACGTCCTGACTTTC; CDR3: CASSLWGTGSGANVLTF
J: TRBJ1-5; D: .; V: TRBV15; size: .; DNA: TGTGCCACCAGCAGGGGGACCGGGGTGGAGAATCAGCCCCAGCATTTT; CDR3: CATSRGTGVENQPQHF
J: TRBJ1-1; D: .; V: TRBV7-2; size: .; DNA: TGTGCCAGCAGCTTAGCGCTGGGGGGCCTAGCTTTCTTT; CDR3: CASSLALGGLAFF
J: TRBJ1-1; D: TRBD1; V: TRBV7-8; size: .; DNA: TGTGCCAGCAGCTTGGACAGGTTGAACACTGAAGCTTTCTTT; CDR3: CASSLDRLNTEAFF
J: TRBJ1-6; D: .; V: TRBV5-6; size: .; DNA: TGTGCCAGCAGCGCGGACAGACAGAATTCACCCCTCCACTTT; CDR3: CASSADRQNSPLHF
J: TRBJ2-1; D: .; V: TRBV6-6; size: .; DNA: TGTGCCAGCAGTTTGGGGAGTGCGAATGAGCAGTTCTTC; CDR3: CASSLGSANEQFF
J: TRBJ2-1; D: TRBD2; V: TRBV7-3; size: .; DNA: TGTGCCAGCAGCCCGACTATAGCGGGAGGGAAATACAATGAGCAGTTCTTC; CDR3: CASSPTIAGGKYNEQFF
J: TRBJ1-2; D: .; V: TRBV25-1; size: .; DNA: TGCGCCAGCAGCGTTGGAGTCTATGGCTACACCTTC; CDR3: CASSVGVYGYTF
J: TRBJ2-7; D: TRBD1; V: TRBV29-1; size: .; DNA: TGCAGCGTTGATGAGGGGGCGTCTCTCGAGCAGTACTTC; CDR3: CSVDEGASLEQYF
J: TRBJ1-1; D: .; V: TRBV4-1; size: .; DNA: TGCGCCAGCAGCCTCGAGCGAACGGATGAAGCTTTCTTT; CDR3: CASSLERTDEAFF
J: TRBJ1-1; D: .; V: TRBV4-1; size: .; DNA: TGCGCCAGCAGCCAAGCACGGCTGAACACTGAAGCTTTCTTT; CDR3: CASSQARLNTEAFF
J: TRBJ1-1; D: .; V: TRBV7-9; size: .; DNA: TGTGCCAGCAGCAAACAGACAGTTTTGAACACTGAAGCTTTCTTT; CDR3: CASSKQTVLNTEAFF
J: TRBJ2-1; D: .; V: TRBV10-1; size: once; DNA: TGCGCCAGCAGTAGCGGTACCTACAATGAGCAGTTCTTC; CDR3: CASSSGTYNEQFF
J: TRBJ1-1; D: .; V: TRBV29-1; size: .; DNA: TGCAGCGCCGTGTATTTTCTGAACACTGAAGCTTTCTTT; CDR3: CSAVYFLNTEAFF